This T cell receptor beta chain is drawn from a study of T cell responses to AZD1222 COVID-19 vaccine. Study-level results: Donor demographics were predominantly white British with a female majority; clonal diversity may be underestimated. Scientists sampled the repertoires only once the peak T cell response had passed. Increases in Spike-specific TCR breadth and depth were seen after two AZD1222 doses.

Produced via immunoSEQ multiplex PCR; TCRdb's table is partial and in-frame only. The data hold more than 150,000 clones, with 85% to 90% observed a single time. This clone occurred once. What it binds is unknown. The input for sequencing was peripheral blood, taken on day 0 of AZD1222 vaccination. The TCR sequence derives from an adult in good health.

In nucleotides, the CDR3 is TGCGCCAGCCGGGTAGACGCGAATGAGCAGTTCTTC. Translation gives CASRVDANEQFF. The chain combines TRBV5-1 with TRBJ2-1; unclear D gene. The CDR3 is 12 residues long. V was clipped by 7 bases and J by 7 bases, with 12 bases between them. Germline CDR1 is SGHRS and CDR2 is YFSETQ.